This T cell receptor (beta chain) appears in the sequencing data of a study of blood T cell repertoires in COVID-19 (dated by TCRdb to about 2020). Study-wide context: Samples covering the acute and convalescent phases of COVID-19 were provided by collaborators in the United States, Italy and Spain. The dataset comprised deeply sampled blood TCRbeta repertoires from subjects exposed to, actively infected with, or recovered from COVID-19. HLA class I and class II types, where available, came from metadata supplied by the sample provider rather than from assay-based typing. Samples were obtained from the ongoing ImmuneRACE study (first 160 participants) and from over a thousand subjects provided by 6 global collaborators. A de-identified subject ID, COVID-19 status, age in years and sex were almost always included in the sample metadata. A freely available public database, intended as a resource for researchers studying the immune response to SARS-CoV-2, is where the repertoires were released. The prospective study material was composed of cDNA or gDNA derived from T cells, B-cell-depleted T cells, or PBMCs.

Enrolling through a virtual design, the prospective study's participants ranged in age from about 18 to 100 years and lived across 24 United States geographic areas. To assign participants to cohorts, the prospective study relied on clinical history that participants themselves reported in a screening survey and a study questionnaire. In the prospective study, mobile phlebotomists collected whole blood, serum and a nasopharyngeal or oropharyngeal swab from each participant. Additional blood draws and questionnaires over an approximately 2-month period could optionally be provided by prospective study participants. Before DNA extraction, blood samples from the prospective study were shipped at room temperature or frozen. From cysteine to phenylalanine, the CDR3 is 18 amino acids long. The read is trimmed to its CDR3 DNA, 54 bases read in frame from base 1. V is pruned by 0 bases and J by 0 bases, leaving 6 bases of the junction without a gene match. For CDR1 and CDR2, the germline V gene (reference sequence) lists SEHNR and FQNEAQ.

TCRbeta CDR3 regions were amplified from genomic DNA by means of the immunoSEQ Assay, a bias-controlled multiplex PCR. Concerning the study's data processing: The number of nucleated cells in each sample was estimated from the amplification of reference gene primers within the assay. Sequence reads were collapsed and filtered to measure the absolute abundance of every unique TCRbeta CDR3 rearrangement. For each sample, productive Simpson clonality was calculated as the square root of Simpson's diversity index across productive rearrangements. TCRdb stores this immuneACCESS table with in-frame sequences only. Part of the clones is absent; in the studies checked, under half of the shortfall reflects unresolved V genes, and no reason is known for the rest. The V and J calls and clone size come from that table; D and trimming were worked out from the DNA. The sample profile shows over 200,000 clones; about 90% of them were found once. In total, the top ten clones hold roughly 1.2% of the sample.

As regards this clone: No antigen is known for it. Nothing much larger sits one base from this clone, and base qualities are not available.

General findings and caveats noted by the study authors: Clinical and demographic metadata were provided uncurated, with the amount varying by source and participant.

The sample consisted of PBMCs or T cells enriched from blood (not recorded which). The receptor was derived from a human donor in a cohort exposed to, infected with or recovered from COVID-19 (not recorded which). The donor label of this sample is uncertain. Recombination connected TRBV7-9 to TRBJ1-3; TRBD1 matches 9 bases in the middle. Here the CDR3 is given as CASSLASGTGRSGNTIYF. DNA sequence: TGTGCCAGCAGCTTAGCGTCTGGGACAGGGCGCTCTGGAAACACCATATATTTT.